Below, 20 T cell receptor beta chains from the same sample are listed, as sequenced in a study of identical twins. From the 5' RACE reads, TCRdb called clonotypes with MiXCR, one entry per CDR3 protein. The top ten clones hold over 0.5% of a sample with 450,000 or so distinct CDR3 sequences, approximately 14% of them seen once. The sample also formed part of further work on yellow fever vaccine responses in identical twins.

The sample was CD4+ T cells sorted from blood. The receptor source for this set is a woman aged 18-35 years in good health.

The sample holds a few counts of this clonotype. The chain uses TRBV2 and TRBJ2-3; 9 nucleotides line up with TRBD1. Unmatched junction bases numbered 6, after V lost 2 bases and J lost 6 bases. The CDR3 spans 15 residues. Germline CDR1 is SNHLY and CDR2 is FYNNEI. DNA of the CDR3: TGTGCCAGCAGTGAAACCGGGACAGGGTTGGATACGCAGTATTTT. Its translation is CASSETGTGLDTQYF.

This clonotype was detected a few times. Written as DNA, the CDR3 is TGTGCCAGCAGCCGTGGACAGTCCGAGCAGTACTTC. It yields the protein CASSRGQSEQYF. The chain couples TRBV12-3 or TRBV12-4 to TRBJ2-7, with a possible D match to TRBD1 (6 bases). V was cut by 6 bases and J by 6 bases, with 12 bases left in between. The CDR3 is 12 residues long.

This clonotype has more than one count but fewer than ten. The rearrangement links TRBV6-1 to TRBJ2-4; maybe TRBD2 (7 bases). The CDR3 totals 14 residues. Per the germline V gene, CDR1 is MNHNS and CDR2 is SASEGT. V was pared by 6 bases and J by 6 bases, with 15 bases between. The chain's CDR3 is CASRAGALSNIQYF. The CDR3 DNA reads TGTGCCAGCAGGGCGGGGGCCTTATCAAACATTCAGTACTTC.

This clonotype was observed at least ten times. The chain combines TRBV29-1 with TRBJ1-6, with no clear D. The CDR3 runs to 13 residues. The V gene lost 7 bases and the J gene lost 8 bases, with 15 bases spanning the gap. The germline V gene has CDR1 SQVTM and CDR2 ANQGSEA. This chain's CDR3 is CSAKTDTYSPLHF. CDR3 nucleotide sequence: TGCAGCGCCAAGACGGATACGTATTCACCCCTCCACTTT. The complete variable domain, with remaining parts taken from reference TRBV29-1 and TRBJ1-6, reads SAVISQKPSRDICQRGTSLTIQCQVDSQVTMMFWYRQQPGQSLTLIATANQGSEATYESGFVIDKFPISRPNLTFSTLTVSNMSPEDSSIYLCSAKTDTYSPLHFGNGTRLTVT.

This clonotype showed up just a few times. The chain uses TRBV5-1 and TRBJ2-1; TRBD1 matches at 7 bases. This CDR3 is 12 amino acids long. With 0 bases clipped from V and 12 bases from J, the junction kept 3 bases outside the gene matches. Germline CDR1 and CDR2: SGHRS and YFSETQ. The CDR3 sequence: CASSLEGTAQFF. The CDR3 region has the DNA TGCGCCAGCAGCTTGGAGGGGACAGCGCAGTTCTTC. Full variable domain (missing parts from reference TRBV5-1 and TRBJ2-1): KAGVTQTPRYLIKTRGQQVTLSCSPISGHRSVSWYQQTPGQGLQFLFEYFSETQRNKGNFPGRFSGRQFSNSRSEMNVSTLELGDSALYLCASSLEGTAQFFGPGTRLTVL.

The V call is TRBV20-1, the J call TRBJ2-1, with D perhaps TRBD1 (6 bases). CDR1 is DFQATT and CDR2 is SNEGSKA in the germline V gene (reference sequence). Trimming left V 3 bases short and J 1 base short, with 13 bases between. The CDR3 is 15 amino acids. The CDR3 here is CSASSGRGSYNEQFF. For the CDR3, the DNA is TGCAGTGCTAGCTCTGGCAGGGGATCCTACAATGAGCAGTTCTTC.

This clonotype was seen only a few times. V usage is TRBV25-1 and J usage is TRBJ2-1; 9 nucleotides line up with TRBD1. The CDR3 loop spans 14 amino acids. Per the germline V gene, CDR1 is MGHDK and CDR2 is SYGVNS. V gave up 9 bases and J gave up 6 bases; unmatched junction bases: 9. CDR3 residues: CASRGTGLGNEQFF. The CDR3 region has the DNA TGTGCCAGTAGAGGGACAGGGCTGGGCAATGAGCAGTTCTTC.

This clonotype has only a few counts. The chain combines TRBV7-2 with TRBJ2-3; 7 bases match TRBD2. This CDR3 is built from 16 residues. Trimming took 5 bases from V and 4 from J; bases not matched to a gene: 12. Germline V gene sequence: CDR1 SGHTA, CDR2 FQGNSA. For the CDR3, the DNA is TGTGCCAGCAGCCCCCGAGGGCGGGAGCCCGCAGATACGCAGTATTTT. Translating it yields CASSPRGREPADTQYF.

The chain recombines TRBV20-1 with TRBJ1-1, with D maybe TRBD1 (5 bases). The CDR3 has 16 amino acids. The V end was cut by 1 base, the J end by 3 bases, with 18 bases between. Germline-derived CDR1 and CDR2 are DFQATT and SNEGSKA (reference sequence). CDR3 residues: CSARGVRDLKDTEAFF. In DNA, the CDR3 is TGCAGTGCTAGAGGGGTGCGGGACCTCAAGGACACTGAAGCTTTCTTT.

The chain is built from TRBV29-1 and TRBJ2-7, with TRBD2 matching 15 bases. Germline CDR1 SQVTM, CDR2 ANQGSEA. The CDR3 totals 15 residues. Trimming took 0 bases from V and 6 from J; bases not matched to a gene: 3. CDR3 region: CSVEEGLAGGSEQYF. DNA of the CDR3: TGCAGCGTTGAAGAAGGACTAGCGGGAGGGAGCGAGCAGTACTTC.

The chain employs TRBV12-3 or TRBV12-4 and TRBJ2-3; the D is unclear. The CDR3 loop spans 15 amino acids. The V end lost 5 bases, the J end lost 0 bases, and 12 bases lay between the germline ends. CDR3 bases: TGTGCCAGCAGTCCTTCTCGGGCTAGCACAGATACGCAGTATTTT. It is translated as CASSPSRASTDTQYF.

The rearrangement uses TRBV12-3 or TRBV12-4 and TRBJ2-1, with 13 bases that match TRBD2. V was clipped by 5 bases and J by 7 bases; unmatched bases: 11. CDR3 length: 17 residues. For the CDR3, the DNA is TGTGCCAGCAGTCCCACCCTCGGACTAGCGGGAGAGAATGAGCAGTTCTTC. Protein: CASSPTLGLAGENEQFF.

This clonotype was recorded a few times. This chain joins TRBV5-1 and TRBJ2-7, with a tentative D call TRBD2 (5 bases). There are 15 residues in the CDR3. V lost 4 bases to trimming and J lost 2 bases, with 16 bases between them. Germline CDR1 reads SGHRS; CDR2 reads YFSETQ. In DNA form, the CDR3 reads TGCGCCAGCAGCCCCGGGGTAACTACCACCTACGAGCAGTACTTC. Amino acid sequence: CASSPGVTTTYEQYF.

CDR3 nucleotides: TGTGCCTGGAGTGTCGGCCGCTCCTACGAGCAGTACTTC. This sequence encodes CAWSVGRSYEQYF. This chain links TRBV30 with TRBJ2-7; no clear D gene. Germline CDR1 reads GTSNPN; CDR2 reads SVGIG (reference sequence). This CDR3 has 13 amino acids. The V end lost 0 bases, the J end lost 0 bases, and 6 bases lay between the germline ends.

This clonotype has more than one count but fewer than ten. The chain combines TRBV5-1 with TRBJ2-1; TRBD1 might be the D (5 bases). Trimming shortened V by 4 bases and J by 5 bases, and 10 bases separated the two germline ends. Germline-derived CDR1 and CDR2 are SGHRS and YFSETQ. This CDR3 is 13 amino acids long. CDR3 region: CASSRGSDNEQFF. The CDR3 DNA reads as TGCGCCAGCAGCAGGGGTTCAGACAATGAGCAGTTCTTC.

The chain recombines TRBV20-1 with TRBJ2-1; possible D gene TRBD1, 5 bases. The length of the CDR3 is 14 residues. The V gene lost 5 bases and the J gene lost 0 bases, with 11 bases spanning the gap. The germline gives CDR1 DFQATT, CDR2 SNEGSKA (reference sequence). The CDR3 DNA reads as TGCAGTGCTCCGACAGAGAGCTCCTACAATGAGCAGTTCTTC. This encodes CSAPTESSYNEQFF.

CDR3 DNA: TGTGCCAGCTCCCCGGGGCTAGGCCTTAGCACAGATACGCAGTATTTT. Protein: CASSPGLGLSTDTQYF. The rearrangement uses TRBV3-1 and TRBJ2-3, with D perhaps assigned TRBD1 or TRBD2 (5 bases each). The CDR3 spans 16 residues. The germline CDR1 and CDR2 sequences are LGHDT and YNNKEL (reference sequence). V was cut by 8 bases and J by 0 bases, with 18 bases left in between.

This clonotype was seen repeatedly, ten times or more. The chain has TRBV11-3 and TRBJ2-1; D gene uncertain. The V end was cut by 1 base, the J end by 8 bases, with 3 bases between. The CDR3 extends over 11 amino acids. Germline V lookup: CDR1 SGHNT, CDR2 YENEEA. The CDR3 loop is CASSLGYEQFF. DNA for the CDR3: TGTGCCAGCAGCTTAGGTTATGAGCAGTTCTTC.

This clonotype has more than one count but fewer than ten. The chain has TRBV28 and TRBJ2-2, with 7 positions matching TRBD2. From germline, CDR1 is MDHEN and CDR2 SYDVKM. The CDR3 loop spans 14 amino acids. CDR3 bases: TGTGCTTACGGGACTACCACGAACACCGGGGAGCTGTTTTTT. Its protein product is CAYGTTTNTGELFF.

The chain recombines TRBV18 with TRBJ2-7; 10 positions agree with TRBD1. V lost 3 bases to trimming and J lost 6 bases; unmatched junction nucleotides: 8. The CDR3 is 15 amino acids. CDR1 is KGHSH, CDR2 LQKENI, per germline. As DNA, the CDR3 is TGTGCCAGCTCACCTTCCGGGACAGGGGAAGCCGAGCAGTACTTC. Its protein product is CASSPSGTGEAEQYF.